This T cell receptor beta chain was sequenced for a study of post-analysis software for immune sequencing data. The study, taken as a whole, reports: With TRBV5-6, TRBV5-1 and TRBV20-1 included, about five TRBV segments were more frequent in patients than in controls. Normalized Chao1 diversity was significantly lower in multiple sclerosis patients than in controls.

The germline V gene encodes CDR1 DFQATT and CDR2 SNEGSKA (reference sequence). The CDR3 spans 15 residues. The V end was cut by 5 bases, the J end by 5 bases, with 19 bases between. In regard to this clonotype: The antigen remains undetermined.

Carried by the TCR beta cDNA libraries were unique molecular identifiers. From the PCR reads, TCRdb called clonotypes with MiXCR, one entry per CDR3 protein. Counted here are approximately 690,000 distinct CDR3 sequences, approximately 60% occurring once; the ten biggest clones make up about 11%. This sequence joins TRBV20-1 and TRBJ1-5; weak D call: TRBD1 (6 bases). The sequenced material came from blood. The receptor comes from a girl aged 2 to 10 with multiple sclerosis. The DNA for the CDR3 is TGCAGTGCTTGGGGTCACCAGGGGCGCGATCAGCCCCAGCATTTT. Amino acid sequence: CSAWGHQGRDQPQHF.